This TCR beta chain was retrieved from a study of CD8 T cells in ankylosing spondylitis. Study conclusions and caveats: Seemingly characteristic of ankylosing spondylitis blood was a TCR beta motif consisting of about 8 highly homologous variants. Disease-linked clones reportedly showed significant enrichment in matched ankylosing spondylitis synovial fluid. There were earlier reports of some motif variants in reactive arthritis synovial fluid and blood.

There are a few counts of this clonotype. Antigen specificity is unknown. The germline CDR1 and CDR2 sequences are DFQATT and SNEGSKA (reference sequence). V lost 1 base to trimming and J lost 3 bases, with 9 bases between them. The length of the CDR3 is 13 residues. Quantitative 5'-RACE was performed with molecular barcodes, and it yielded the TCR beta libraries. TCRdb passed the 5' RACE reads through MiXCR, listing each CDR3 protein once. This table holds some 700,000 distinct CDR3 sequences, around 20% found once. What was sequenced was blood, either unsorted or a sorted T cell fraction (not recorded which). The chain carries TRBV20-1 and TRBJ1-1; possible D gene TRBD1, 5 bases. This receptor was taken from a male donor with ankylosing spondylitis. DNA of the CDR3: TGCAGTGCTAGAGCGGACATTTACACTGAAGCTTTCTTT. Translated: CSARADIYTEAFF.